The next 24 T cell receptor beta chains were all read from a single sample in a study of graft-versus-host responses after intestinal transplantation. Produced via immunoSEQ multiplex PCR; TCRdb's table is partial and in-frame only. The table shows about 39,000 clones, with about 90% occurring only once. Material: PBMCs, obtained around 270 days after transplant. The receptors were sampled from a human patient who received an intestinal transplant, so some T cells may come from the graft donor.

J is TRBJ2-7 and V is TRBV19, with 13 bases identical to TRBD2. This CDR3 comprises 15 residues. V gave up 5 bases and J gave up 7 bases; unmatched junction bases: 8. Germline-derived CDR1 and CDR2 are LNHDA and SQIVND (reference sequence). For the CDR3, the DNA is TGTGCCAGTAGTCCAACTAGCGGGGGGGCATCGGAGCAGTACTTC. Translated, it gives CASSPTSGGASEQYF.

In DNA form, the CDR3 reads TGTGCCAGCAGCCAAGACTTTTTTAGCGGGGGGGCTACAGATACGCAGTATTTT. Amino acids: CASSQDFFSGGATDTQYF. The rearrangement links TRBV4-2 to TRBJ2-3, with 11 bases that match TRBD2. The germline V gene encodes CDR1 LGHNA and CDR2 YNFKEQ. Trimming cost V 0 bases and J 3 bases; bases outside gene matches: 8. This CDR3 is built from 18 residues.

This clone showed up just once. The rearrangement joins TRBV21-1 to TRBJ2-7. TRBV21-1 is classified as a pseudogene. The CDR3 extends over 15 amino acids. As DNA, the CDR3 is TGTGCCAGCAGCAAGTGGGGCCGACTACCCCACGAGCAGTACTTC. This encodes CASSKWGRLPHEQYF.

CDR3 sequence reads: CASSSGQASNQPQHF. In DNA, the CDR3 is TGTGCCAGCAGCTCAGGACAGGCAAGCAATCAGCCCCAGCATTTT. The rearrangement joins TRBV9 to TRBJ1-5, with TRBD1 matching 7 bases. Trimming cost V 4 bases and J 1 base; bases outside gene matches: 5. From germline, CDR1 is SGDLS and CDR2 YYNGEE. The CDR3 has 15 residues.

V usage is TRBV6-6 and J usage is TRBJ2-2; TRBD1 might be the D (5 bases). The CDR3 loop spans 13 amino acids. The V gene's germline CDR1 is MNHNY and CDR2 SVGAGI (reference sequence). The V gene lost 7 bases and the J gene lost 2 bases, with 8 bases spanning the gap. CDR3 DNA: TGTGCCAGCAAAGGGGTAAACACCGGGGAGCTGTTTTTT. Translating gives CASKGVNTGELFF.

The chain uses TRBV11-2 and TRBJ1-1; D uncertain. Germline V gene lookup returns CDR1 SGHAT and CDR2 FQNNGV. The CDR3 has 14 amino acids. V was pared by 0 bases and J by 4 bases, with 9 bases between. The CDR3 DNA reads as TGTGCCAGCAGCTTAGATAGGGCCGGCACTGAAGCTTTCTTT. This translates into CASSLDRAGTEAFF.

The chain combines TRBV4-2 with TRBJ1-4; TRBD1 matches 10 bases. V lost 1 base, J lost 6 bases, and 5 bases stayed unmatched. Looked up from germline, CDR1 is LGHNA and CDR2 is YNFKEQ. The CDR3 spans 16 residues. The chain's CDR3 is CASSQVTGTGDEKLFF. Written as DNA, the CDR3 is TGTGCCAGCAGCCAAGTGACCGGGACAGGGGATGAAAAACTGTTTTTT.

The chain has TRBV4-2 and TRBJ1-2; 7 positions agree with TRBD1. The CDR3 runs to 14 residues. The germline V gene encodes CDR1 LGHNA and CDR2 YNFKEQ. Trimming took 3 bases from V and 6 from J; bases not matched to a gene: 7. In DNA form, the CDR3 reads TGTGCCAGCAGCCACCCGACAGGGACGAATGGCTACACCTTC. Translation gives CASSHPTGTNGYTF.

The V call is TRBV19, the J call TRBJ1-1; tentatively, D is TRBD1 (6 bases). The CDR3 length is 16 residues. V was cut by 3 bases and J by 0 bases, with 14 bases left in between. Germline CDR1 reads LNHDA; CDR2 reads SQIVND (reference sequence). CDR3 amino acids: CASSIASGAMNTEAFF. The CDR3 nucleotides are TGTGCCAGTAGTATTGCTTCAGGGGCCATGAACACTGAAGCTTTCTTT.

The chain's CDR3 is CASSQIPPSGGAGETQYF. The CDR3, as DNA: TGTGCCAGCAGCCAAATACCTCCTAGCGGGGGGGCCGGGGAGACCCAGTACTTC. The chain employs TRBV5-4 and TRBJ2-5, with TRBD2 identical over 12 bases. Germline trimming cut 4 bases from V and 5 bases from J; bases unmatched to any gene: 15. Germline CDR1 reads SGHNT; CDR2 reads YYREEE (reference sequence). The CDR3 has 18 amino acids.

The chain employs TRBV19 and TRBJ1-2; D may be TRBD1 (6 bases). Trimming stripped 5 bases from V and 5 bases from J, with 9 bases between. The CDR3 loop spans 12 amino acids. Germline CDR1 is LNHDA and CDR2 is SQIVND (reference sequence). The CDR3 DNA reads TGTGCCAGTAGTGCCGGACAGTATGGCTACACCTTC. Translation: CASSAGQYGYTF.

The rearrangement links TRBV7-8 to TRBJ2-7; D is unclear. With 5 bases removed from V and 2 bases from J, the gap between germline ends came to 4 bases. Germline V gene sequence: CDR1 SGHVS, CDR2 FQNEAQ. The CDR3 is made up of 11 amino acids. The CDR3 here is CASSVAYEQYF. DNA for the CDR3: TGTGCCAGCAGCGTTGCCTACGAGCAGTACTTC. The complete variable domain, with remaining parts taken from reference TRBV7-8 and TRBJ2-7, reads GAGVSQSPRYKVAKRGQDVALRCDPISGHVSLFWYQQALGQGPEFLTYFQNEAQLDKSGLPSDRFFAERPEGSVSTLKIQRTQQEDSAVYLCASSVAYEQYFGPGTRLTVT.

This clone was counted only a few times. The rearrangement links TRBV6-5 to TRBJ2-5; D is undetermined. From germline, CDR1 is MNHEY and CDR2 SVGAGI. Trimming cost V 1 base and J 2 bases, with 11 bases left between them. This CDR3 has 15 residues. Here the CDR3 DNA reads TGTGCCAGCAGTTACTGGGCAGGTCTGCAAGAGACCCAGTACTTC. This encodes CASSYWAGLQETQYF.

The chain uses TRBV11-1 and TRBJ1-6; unclear D gene. This CDR3 contains 13 residues. Trimming took off 6 bases at V and 7 bases at J, with 10 bases between the two ends. Per the germline V gene, CDR1 is SGHAT and CDR2 is FQDESV (reference sequence). The CDR3 here is CASSSSNNSPLHF. The CDR3 DNA follows: TGTGCCAGCAGTTCCAGCAACAATTCACCCCTCCACTTT.

This sequence joins TRBV7-9 and TRBJ2-5, with D unclear. Near its end, the DNA agrees better with TRBJ2-7, so the J call may be wrong. Germline V CDR1 and CDR2: SEHNR, FQNEAQ (reference sequence). The CDR3 runs to 11 residues. The CDR3 loop is CASSPGLEQYF. The CDR3 DNA is TGTGCCAGCAGCCCGGGCCTCGAGCAGTACTTC.

This clone was found a few times. This sequence joins TRBV4-2 and TRBJ1-3; 9 bases fit TRBD1. The CDR3 extends over 18 amino acids. Trimming took 0 bases from V and 2 from J; bases not matched to a gene: 8. Germline V gene lookup returns CDR1 LGHNA and CDR2 YNFKEQ. The CDR3 sequence is CASSQEKGQGKAGNTIYF. In nucleotides, the CDR3 is TGTGCCAGCAGCCAAGAAAAGGGACAGGGAAAAGCTGGAAACACCATATATTTT.

The chain joins TRBV6-5 to TRBJ1-1; a weak D match, TRBD1 (6 bases). This CDR3 region has 12 residues. The V end was cut by 7 bases, the J end by 10 bases, with 16 bases between. In germline, CDR1 is MNHEY, CDR2 SVGAGI. Here the CDR3 reads CASNRDGMAAFF. CDR3 sequence (DNA): TGTGCCAGCAACAGGGATGGGATGGCAGCTTTCTTT.

The J gene is TRBJ1-1, the V gene TRBV7-9; D not resolved. Germline CDR1 reads SEHNR; CDR2 reads FQNEAQ (reference sequence). V gave up 2 bases and J gave up 7 bases, with 8 bases separating them. The CDR3 has 12 residues. CDR3 bases: TGTGCCAGCAGCTTATGGGGAGTTGAAGCTTTCTTT. Translation gives CASSLWGVEAFF.

V is TRBV10-2 and J is TRBJ2-4, with TRBD2 matching 15 bases. The germline V gene encodes CDR1 WSHSY and CDR2 SAAADI. The V segment lost 6 bases and the J segment 4 bases; nucleotides outside the gene matches: 1. The CDR3 contains 15 residues. This CDR3 reads CASSGTSGGKNIQYF. CDR3 bases: TGCGCCAGCAGCGGGACTAGCGGGGGGAAAAACATTCAGTACTTC.

This chain connects TRBV15 to TRBJ2-2; TRBD2 agrees at 8 bases. With 2 bases clipped from V and 4 bases from J, the junction kept 6 bases outside the gene matches. The germline gives CDR1 LNHNV, CDR2 YYDKDF (reference sequence). This CDR3 region has 16 residues. CDR3 residues: CATSRPGGAGTGELFF. CDR3 coding DNA: TGTGCCACCAGCAGACCCGGGGGGGCCGGCACCGGGGAGCTGTTTTTT.

The chain carries TRBV7-2 and TRBJ1-3, with D perhaps matching TRBD1 (6 bases). Trimming took off 5 bases at V and 8 bases at J, with 13 bases between the two ends. This CDR3 has 13 amino acids. Germline-derived CDR1 and CDR2 are SGHTA and FQGNSA. CDR3 nucleotides: TGTGCCAGCAGCCCCCAGACAGGAGACACCATATATTTT. This encodes CASSPQTGDTIYF.

This rearrangement joins TRBV30 to TRBJ1-1; D is unclear. CDR3 length equals 11 residues. Germline V gene lookup returns CDR1 GTSNPN and CDR2 SVGIG (reference sequence). With 0 bases removed from V and 7 bases from J, the gap between germline ends came to 6 bases. The CDR3 DNA reads TGTGCCTGGAGTGTACGAGGTGAAGCTTTCTTT. This gives the protein CAWSVRGEAFF.

The chain links TRBV11-2 to TRBJ2-5; D perhaps matches TRBD2 (5 bases). In germline, CDR1 is SGHAT, CDR2 FQNNGV. Trimming left V 5 bases short and J 3 bases short, with 10 bases between. CDR3 length: 13 residues. The CDR3 nucleotides read TGTGCCAGCAGCCTCCCGGAGGAAGAGACCCAGTACTTC. The encoded protein is CASSLPEEETQYF.

This clone was counted a few times. The rearrangement links TRBV14 to TRBJ1-1; a weak D match, TRBD1 (5 bases). V was shortened by 2 bases and J by 4 bases, with 11 bases between the two germline ends. Germline lookup yields CDR1 SGHDN and CDR2 FVKESK. The CDR3 runs 14 residues. CDR3 DNA: TGTGCCAGCAGCCAATTTTCGACAGTCACTGAAGCTTTCTTT. Its translation: CASSQFSTVTEAFF. Supplemented by reference TRBV14 and TRBJ1-1, the full variable domain reads EAGVTQFPSHSVIEKGQTVTLRCDPISGHDNLYWYRRVMGKEIKFLLHFVKESKQDESGMPNNRFLAERTGGTYSTLKVQPAELEDSGVYFCASSQFSTVTEAFFGQGTRLTVV.